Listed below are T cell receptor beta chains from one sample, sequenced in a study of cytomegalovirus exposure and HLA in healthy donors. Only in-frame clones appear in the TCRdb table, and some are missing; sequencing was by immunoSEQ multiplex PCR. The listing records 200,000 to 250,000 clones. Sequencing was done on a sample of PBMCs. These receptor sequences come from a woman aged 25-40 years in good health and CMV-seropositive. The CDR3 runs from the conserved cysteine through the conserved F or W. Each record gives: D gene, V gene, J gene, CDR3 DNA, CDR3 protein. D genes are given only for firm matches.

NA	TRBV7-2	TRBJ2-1	TGTGCCAGCAGCCGTCCTCCGGTTAACTACAATGAGCAGTTCTTC	CASSRPPVNYNEQFF
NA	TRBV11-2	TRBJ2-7	TGTGCCAGCAGCTTTAATAGCGGGACAGAAACCGAGGGGTACGAGCAGTACTTC	CASSFNSGTETEGYEQYF
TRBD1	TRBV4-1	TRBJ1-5	TGCGCCAGCAGCCCTACCCTGTACAGGGGGCACCGGCCCCAGCATTTT	CASSPTLYRGHRPQHF
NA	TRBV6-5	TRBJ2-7	TGTGCCAGCAGTTACACCGGACAATGGAGCTCCTACGAGCAGTACTTC	CASSYTGQWSSYEQYF
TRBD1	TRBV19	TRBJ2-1	TGTGCCAGTAGTATAGTTGAGACAGGGTACAATGAGCAGTTCTTC	CASSIVETGYNEQFF
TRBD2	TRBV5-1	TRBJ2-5	TGCGCCAGCAGCGATCCGGGACTAGCGGGAACGAAAGAGACCCAGTACTTC	CASSDPGLAGTKETQYF
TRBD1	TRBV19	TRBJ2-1	TGTGCCAGTAGTATTCAGGGGGCCTACAATGAGCAGTTCTTC	CASSIQGAYNEQFF
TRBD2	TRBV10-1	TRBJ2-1	TGCGCCAGCAGTGAGGACGGGAGGGCGTCGAATGAGCAGTTCTTC	CASSEDGRASNEQFF
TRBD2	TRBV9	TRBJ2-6	TGTGCCAGCAGCGTTGGTCTAGCGGGATCCGGGGCCAACGTCCTGACTTTC	CASSVGLAGSGANVLTF
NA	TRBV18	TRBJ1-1	TGTGCCAGCTCACCGAAACAGGACACTGAAGCTTTCTTT	CASSPKQDTEAFF
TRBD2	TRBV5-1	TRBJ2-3	TGCGCCAGCAGCACGGGACTAGCGGGGGTTAGCGTAGATACGCAGTATTTT	CASSTGLAGVSVDTQYF
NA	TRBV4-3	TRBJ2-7	TGCGCCAGCAGCCAGGACGGACTACAGGAGCAGTACTTC	CASSQDGLQEQYF
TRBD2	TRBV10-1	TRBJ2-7	TGCGCCAGCAGCCCAGCGGGGACGATCTACGAGCAGTACTTC	CASSPAGTIYEQYF
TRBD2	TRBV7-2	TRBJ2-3	TGTGCCAGCAGCTCAACTAGCGGGGGGGCGAGAGATACGCAGTATTTT	CASSSTSGGARDTQYF
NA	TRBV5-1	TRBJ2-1	TGCGCCAGCAGCTTCTCCCAAACCGGGACAGAGCAGTTCTTC	CASSFSQTGTEQFF
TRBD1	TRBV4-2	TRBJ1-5	TGTGCCAGCAGCCAAGGAGACGGACAGGGGAATCGGCCCCAGCATTTT	CASSQGDGQGNRPQHF
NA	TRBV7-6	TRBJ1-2	TGTGCCAGCAGCTTAGATACGGGCGGGGGCTATGGCTACACCTTC	CASSLDTGGGYGYTF
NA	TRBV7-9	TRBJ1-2	TGTGCCAGCAGCTTACGTGACAGAGCCGACTCACCTAACTATGGCTACACCTTC	CASSLRDRADSPNYGYTF
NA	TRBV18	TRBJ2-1	TGTGCCAGCTCACCACCGGGACTTGGGGCCAATGAGCAGTTCTTC	CASSPPGLGANEQFF
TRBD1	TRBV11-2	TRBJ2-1	TGTGCCAGCAGCACCGACAGGGGGGACTACAATGAGCAGTTCTTC	CASSTDRGDYNEQFF
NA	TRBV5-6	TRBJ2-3	TGTGCCAGCAGTTCGGCCGGACTTTTTCTTACAGATACGCAGTATTTT	CASSSAGLFLTDTQYF
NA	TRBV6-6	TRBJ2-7	TGTGCCAGCAGTGACAGAACCTACGAGCAGTACTTC	CASSDRTYEQYF
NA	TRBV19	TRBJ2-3	TGTGCCAGTAGTAGCCCCACCTACACAGATACGCAGTATTTT	CASSSPTYTDTQYF
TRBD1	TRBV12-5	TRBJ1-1	TGTGCTAGTGGTTTGGACACAGGGGTCGTGGACACTGAAGCTTTCTTT	CASGLDTGVVDTEAFF
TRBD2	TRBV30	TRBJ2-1	TGTGCCTGGACGGGGGGGGCCTACAATGAGCAGTTCTTC	CAWTGGAYNEQFF
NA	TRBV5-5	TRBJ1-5	TGTGCCAGCAGCTTGGCCGGGGGGCAGCCCCAGCATTTT	CASSLAGGQPQHF
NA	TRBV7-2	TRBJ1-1	TGTGCCAGCAGGCTTGGGGTGGGGAGTCCCGACACTGAAGCTTTCTTT	CASRLGVGSPDTEAFF
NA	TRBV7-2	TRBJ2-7	TGTGCCAGCAGCTTAGCGGGCCAACTCTACGAGCAGTACTTC	CASSLAGQLYEQYF
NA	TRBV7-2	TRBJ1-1	TGTGCCAGCAGCACCCGTTACAGGAACACTGAAGCTTTCTTT	CASSTRYRNTEAFF
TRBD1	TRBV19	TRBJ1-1	TGTGCCAGTACCAGGGGGCTCGACACTGAAGCTTTCTTT	CASTRGLDTEAFF
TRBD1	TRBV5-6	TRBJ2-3	TGTGCCAGCAGCTTCGACAGGGGTGGAGATACGCAGTATTTT	CASSFDRGGDTQYF
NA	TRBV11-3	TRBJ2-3	TGTGCCAGCAGCTTAGGGGAGCTCGGCACAGATACGCAGTATTTT	CASSLGELGTDTQYF
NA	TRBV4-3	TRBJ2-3	TGCGCCAGCAGCCAAGAAATTGGGCCGAGTTGGGGCACAGATACGCAGTATTTT	CASSQEIGPSWGTDTQYF
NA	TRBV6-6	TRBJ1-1	TGTGCCAGCACGGGGAACACTGAAGCTTTCTTT	CASTGNTEAFF
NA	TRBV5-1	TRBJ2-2	TGCGCCAGCAGTCCCCTGGAGTTGGGCACCGGGGAGCTGTTTTTT	CASSPLELGTGELFF
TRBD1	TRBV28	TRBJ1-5	TGTGCCAGCAGTTACAGGGGGCGGGTAACTTGGGGCCAGCATTTT	CASSYRGRVTWGQHF
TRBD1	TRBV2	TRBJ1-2	TGTGCCAGCAGTGGGACAGGGGGCGCGTCTGGCTACACCTTC	CASSGTGGASGYTF
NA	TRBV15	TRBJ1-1	TGTGCCACCAGCAGATCTTCGGGGAACACTGAAGCTTTCTTT	CATSRSSGNTEAFF
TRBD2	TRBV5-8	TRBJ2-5	TGTGCCAGCAGCTTGCTTCGGGGGGGCTCAGAGACCCAGTACTTC	CASSLLRGGSETQYF
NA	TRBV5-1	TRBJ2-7	TGCGCCAGCAGCTTGGCGGGGCCGGGGGACTACGAGCAGTACTTC	CASSLAGPGDYEQYF
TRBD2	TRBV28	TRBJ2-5	TGTGCCAGCAGTTTAGCACTAGCGGGAGAGGCGGGCCAAGAGACCCAGTACTTC	CASSLALAGEAGQETQYF
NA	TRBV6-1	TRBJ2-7	TGTGCCAGCAGTGATTACCCCCCCCACGCCGACAGCTTTACCTACGAGCAGTACTTC	CASSDYPPHADSFTYEQYF
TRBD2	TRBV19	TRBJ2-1	TGTGCCAGTAGTATAAGTAGCGGGAGAAGGAATGAGCAGTTCTTC	CASSISSGRRNEQFF
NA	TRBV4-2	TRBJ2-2	TGTGCCGGGGGTAAGGGGGCGAACACCGGGGAGCTGTTTTTT	CAGGKGANTGELFF
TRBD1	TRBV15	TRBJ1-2	TGTGCCACCGATGAGCGGGACAGGGTGAGTAGTGATGGCTACACCTTC	CATDERDRVSSDGYTF
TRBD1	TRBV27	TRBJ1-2	TGTGCCAGCAGTCCTAACGGCCTAACAGGGGGCAAAACCTTC	CASSPNGLTGGKTF
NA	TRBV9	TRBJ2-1	TGTGCCAGCAGCGTAGACACCAATGAGCAGTTCTTC	CASSVDTNEQFF